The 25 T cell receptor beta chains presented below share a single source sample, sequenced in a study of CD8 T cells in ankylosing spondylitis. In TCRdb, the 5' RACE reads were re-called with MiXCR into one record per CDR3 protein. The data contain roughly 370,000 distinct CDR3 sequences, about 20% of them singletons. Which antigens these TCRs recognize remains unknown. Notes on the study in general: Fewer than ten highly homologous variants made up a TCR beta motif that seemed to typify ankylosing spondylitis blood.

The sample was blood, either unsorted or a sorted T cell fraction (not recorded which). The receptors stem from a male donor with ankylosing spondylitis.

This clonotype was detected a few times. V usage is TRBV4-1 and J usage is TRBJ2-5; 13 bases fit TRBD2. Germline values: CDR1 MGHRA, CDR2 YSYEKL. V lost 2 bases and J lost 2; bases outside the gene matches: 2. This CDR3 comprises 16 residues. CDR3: CASSQPTSGRQETQYF. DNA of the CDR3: TGCGCCAGCAGCCAACCGACTAGCGGGAGGCAAGAGACCCAGTACTTC.

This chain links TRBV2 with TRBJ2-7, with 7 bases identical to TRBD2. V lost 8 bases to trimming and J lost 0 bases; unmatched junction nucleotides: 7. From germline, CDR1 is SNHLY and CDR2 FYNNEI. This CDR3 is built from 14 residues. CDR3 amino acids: CASSQGGGSYEQYF. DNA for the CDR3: TGTGCCAGCTCCCAGGGCGGGGGCTCCTACGAGCAGTACTTC. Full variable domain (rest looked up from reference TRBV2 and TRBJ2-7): EPEVTQTPSHQVTQMGQEVILRCVPISNHLYFYWYRQILGQKVEFLVSFYNNEISEKSEIFDDQFSVERPDGSNFTLKIRSTKLEDSAMYFCASSQGGGSYEQYFGPGTRLTVT.

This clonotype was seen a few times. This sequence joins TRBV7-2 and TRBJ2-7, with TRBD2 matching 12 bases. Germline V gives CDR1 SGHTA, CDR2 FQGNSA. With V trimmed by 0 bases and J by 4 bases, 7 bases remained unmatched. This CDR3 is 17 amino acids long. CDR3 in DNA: TGTGCCAGCAGCTTAGCGCTAGCGGGAGGGCCATTGTACGAGCAGTACTTC. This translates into CASSLALAGGPLYEQYF.

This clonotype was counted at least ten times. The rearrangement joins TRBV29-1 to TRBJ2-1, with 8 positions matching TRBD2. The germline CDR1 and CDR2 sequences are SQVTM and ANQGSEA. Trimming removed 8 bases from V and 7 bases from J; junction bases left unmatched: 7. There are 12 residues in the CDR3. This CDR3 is CSKSGSSNEQFF. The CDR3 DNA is TGCAGCAAGAGCGGGAGTTCAAATGAGCAGTTCTTC.

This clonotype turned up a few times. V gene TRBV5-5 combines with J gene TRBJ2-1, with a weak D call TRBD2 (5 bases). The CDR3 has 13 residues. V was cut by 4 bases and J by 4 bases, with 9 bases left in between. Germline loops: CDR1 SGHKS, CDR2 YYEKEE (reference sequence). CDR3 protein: CASSLREYNEQFF. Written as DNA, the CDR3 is TGTGCCAGCAGCCTGAGGGAGTACAATGAGCAGTTCTTC.

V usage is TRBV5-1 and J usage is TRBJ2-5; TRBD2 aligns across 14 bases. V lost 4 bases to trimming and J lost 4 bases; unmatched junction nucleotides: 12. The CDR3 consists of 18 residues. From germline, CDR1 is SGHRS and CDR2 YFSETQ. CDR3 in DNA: TGCGCCAGCAGCGTATCGGGACTAGCGGGAGTAGAGGCAGAGACCCAGTACTTC. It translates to CASSVSGLAGVEAETQYF.

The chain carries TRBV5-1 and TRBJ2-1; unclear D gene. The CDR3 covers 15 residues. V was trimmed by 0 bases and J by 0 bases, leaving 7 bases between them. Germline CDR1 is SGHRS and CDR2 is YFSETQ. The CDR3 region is CASSLETNSYNEQFF. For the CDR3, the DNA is TGCGCCAGCAGCTTGGAGACCAACTCCTACAATGAGCAGTTCTTC.

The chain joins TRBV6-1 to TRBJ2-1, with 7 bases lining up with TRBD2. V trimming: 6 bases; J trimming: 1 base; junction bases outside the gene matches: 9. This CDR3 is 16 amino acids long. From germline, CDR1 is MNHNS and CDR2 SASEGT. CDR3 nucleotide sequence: TGTGCCAGCAGGGGATTTCTAGCGGAGTCCTACAATGAGCAGTTCTTC. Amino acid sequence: CASRGFLAESYNEQFF.

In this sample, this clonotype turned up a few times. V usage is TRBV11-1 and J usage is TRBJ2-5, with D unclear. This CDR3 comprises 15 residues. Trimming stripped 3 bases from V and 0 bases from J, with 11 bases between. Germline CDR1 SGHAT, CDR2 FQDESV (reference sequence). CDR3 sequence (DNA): TGTGCCAGCAGCTTCGCCAGATCGTACCAAGAGACCCAGTACTTC. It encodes CASSFARSYQETQYF.

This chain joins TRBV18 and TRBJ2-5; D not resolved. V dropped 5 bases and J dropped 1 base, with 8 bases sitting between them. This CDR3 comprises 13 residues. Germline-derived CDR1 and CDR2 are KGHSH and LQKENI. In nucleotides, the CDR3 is TGTGCCAGCTCAGTGCGGAGCCAAGAGACCCAGTACTTC. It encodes CASSVRSQETQYF. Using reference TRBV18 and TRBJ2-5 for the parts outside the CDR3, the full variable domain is NAGVMQNPRHLVRRRGQEARLRCSPMKGHSHVYWYRQLPEEGLKFMVYLQKENIIDESGMPKERFSAEFPKEGPSILRIQQVVRGDSAAYFCASSVRSQETQYFGPGTRLLVL.

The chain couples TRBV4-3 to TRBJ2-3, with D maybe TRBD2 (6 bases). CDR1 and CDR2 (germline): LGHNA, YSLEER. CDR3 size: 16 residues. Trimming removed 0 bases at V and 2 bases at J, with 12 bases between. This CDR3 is CASSQEVSGTTDTQYF. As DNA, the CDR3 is TGCGCCAGCAGCCAAGAGGTTAGCGGTACCACAGATACGCAGTATTTT.

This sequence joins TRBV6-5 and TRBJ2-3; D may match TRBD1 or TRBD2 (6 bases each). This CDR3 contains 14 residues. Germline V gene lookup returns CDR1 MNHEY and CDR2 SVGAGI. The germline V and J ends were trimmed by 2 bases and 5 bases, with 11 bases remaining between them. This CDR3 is CASSYRGLGDTQYF. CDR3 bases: TGTGCCAGCAGTTACCGGGGGCTTGGAGATACGCAGTATTTT.

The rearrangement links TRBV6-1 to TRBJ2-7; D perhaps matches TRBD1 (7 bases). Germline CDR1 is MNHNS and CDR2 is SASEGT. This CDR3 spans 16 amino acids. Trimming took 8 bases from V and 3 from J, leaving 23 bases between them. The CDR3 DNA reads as TGTGCCAGCCAGGGGGTTTGGACGGGAGCGGGCTACGAGCAGTACTTC. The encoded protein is CASQGVWTGAGYEQYF.

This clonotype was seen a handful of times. The CDR3: CASSWPGQNGEQFF. CDR3 DNA sequence: TGCGCCAGCAGCTGGCCGGGACAGAACGGTGAGCAGTTCTTC. This sequence joins TRBV5-1 and TRBJ2-1; 7 bases match TRBD1. The CDR3 extends over 14 amino acids. V dropped 3 bases and J dropped 9; count of bases not matched to a gene: 9. Germline V CDR1 and CDR2: SGHRS, YFSETQ. Filled out from reference TRBV5-1 and TRBJ2-1, the complete variable domain reads KAGVTQTPRYLIKTRGQQVTLSCSPISGHRSVSWYQQTPGQGLQFLFEYFSETQRNKGNFPGRFSGRQFSNSRSEMNVSTLELGDSALYLCASSWPGQNGEQFFGPGTRLTVL.

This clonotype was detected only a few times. This CDR3 reads CASSVVGDGTQYF. CDR3 bases: TGTGCCAGCAGCGTAGTTGGGGATGGGACCCAGTACTTC. The gene calls are TRBV9 and TRBJ2-5; D remains ambiguous. CDR1 and CDR2 from the germline V gene are SGDLS and YYNGEE. The CDR3 is 13 residues long. Trimming took 0 bases from V and 7 from J, leaving 10 bases between them.

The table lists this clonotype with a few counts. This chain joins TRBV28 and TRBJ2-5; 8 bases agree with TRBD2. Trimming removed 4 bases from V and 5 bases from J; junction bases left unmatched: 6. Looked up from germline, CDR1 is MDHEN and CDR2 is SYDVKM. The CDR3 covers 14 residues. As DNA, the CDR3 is TGTGCCAGCAGTTCGTGGACTAGCTCGGAGACCCAGTACTTC. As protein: CASSSWTSSETQYF.

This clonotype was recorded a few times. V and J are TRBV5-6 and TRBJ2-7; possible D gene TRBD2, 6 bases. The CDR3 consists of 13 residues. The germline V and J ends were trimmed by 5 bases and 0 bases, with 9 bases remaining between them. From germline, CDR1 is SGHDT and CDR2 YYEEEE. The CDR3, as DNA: TGTGCCAGCAGGGGAGGCACCTCCTACGAGCAGTACTTC. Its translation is CASRGGTSYEQYF.

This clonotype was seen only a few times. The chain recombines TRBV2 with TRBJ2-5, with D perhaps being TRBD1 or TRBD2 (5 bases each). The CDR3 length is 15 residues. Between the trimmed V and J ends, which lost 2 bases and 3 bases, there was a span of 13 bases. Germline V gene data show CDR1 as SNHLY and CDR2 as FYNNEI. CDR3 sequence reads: CASSEWGSLKETQYF. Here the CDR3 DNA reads TGTGCCAGCAGTGAATGGGGGAGCCTAAAAGAGACCCAGTACTTC.

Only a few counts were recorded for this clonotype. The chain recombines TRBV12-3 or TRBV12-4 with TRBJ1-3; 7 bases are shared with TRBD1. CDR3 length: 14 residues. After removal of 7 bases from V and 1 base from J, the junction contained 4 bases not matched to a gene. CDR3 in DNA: TGTGCCAGCACGGGACAGCGATCTGGAAACACCATATATTTT. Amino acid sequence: CASTGQRSGNTIYF.

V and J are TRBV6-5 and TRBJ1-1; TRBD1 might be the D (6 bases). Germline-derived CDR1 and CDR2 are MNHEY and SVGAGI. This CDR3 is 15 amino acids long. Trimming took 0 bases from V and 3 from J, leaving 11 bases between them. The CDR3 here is CASSYSTGRDTEAFF. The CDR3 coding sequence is TGTGCCAGCAGTTACTCAACAGGGAGGGACACTGAAGCTTTCTTT.

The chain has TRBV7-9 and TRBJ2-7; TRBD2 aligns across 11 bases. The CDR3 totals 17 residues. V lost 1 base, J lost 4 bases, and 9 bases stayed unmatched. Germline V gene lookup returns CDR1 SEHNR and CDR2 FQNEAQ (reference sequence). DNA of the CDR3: TGTGCCAGCAGCTTAGATCCGGGACTAGCGGAGCATTACGAGCAGTACTTC. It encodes CASSLDPGLAEHYEQYF.

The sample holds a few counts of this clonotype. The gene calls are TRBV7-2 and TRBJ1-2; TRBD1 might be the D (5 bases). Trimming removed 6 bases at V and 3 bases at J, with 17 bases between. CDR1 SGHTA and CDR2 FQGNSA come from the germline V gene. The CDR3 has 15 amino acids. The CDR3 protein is CASRPSQGWDYGYTF. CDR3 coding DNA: TGTGCCAGCAGACCGAGCCAGGGCTGGGACTATGGCTACACCTTC. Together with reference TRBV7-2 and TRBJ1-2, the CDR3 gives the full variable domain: GAGVSQSPSNKVTEKGKDVELRCDPISGHTALYWYRQSLGQGLEFLIYFQGNSAPDKSGLPSDRFSAERTGGSVSTLTIQRTQQEDSAVYLCASRPSQGWDYGYTFGSGTRLTVV.

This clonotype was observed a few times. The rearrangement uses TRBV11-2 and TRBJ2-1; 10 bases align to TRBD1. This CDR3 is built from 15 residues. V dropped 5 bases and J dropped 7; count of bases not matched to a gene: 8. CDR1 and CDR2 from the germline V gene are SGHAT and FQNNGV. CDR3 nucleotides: TGTGCCAGCAGCGTGCGTGGGACAGGGGAGAATGAGCAGTTCTTC. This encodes CASSVRGTGENEQFF.

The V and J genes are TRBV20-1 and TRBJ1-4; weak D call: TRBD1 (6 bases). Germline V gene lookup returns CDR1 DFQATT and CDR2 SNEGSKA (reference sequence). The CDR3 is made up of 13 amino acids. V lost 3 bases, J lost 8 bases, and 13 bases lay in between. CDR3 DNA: TGCAGTGCTAGTTTCTCCCAGGGGGAAAAACTGTTTTTT. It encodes CSASFSQGEKLFF.

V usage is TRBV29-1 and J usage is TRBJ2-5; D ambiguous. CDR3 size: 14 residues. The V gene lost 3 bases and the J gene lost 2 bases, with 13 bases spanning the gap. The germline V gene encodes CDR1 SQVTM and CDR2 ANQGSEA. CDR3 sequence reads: CSVDEAGQQETQYF. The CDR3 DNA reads TGCAGCGTTGACGAAGCCGGGCAGCAAGAGACCCAGTACTTC.